This T cell receptor (beta chain) was recovered during a study of blood T cell repertoires in COVID-19. Study background: Collection of acute and convalescent COVID-19 samples took place in the United States, Italy and Spain. In each case, the material was cDNA or gDNA derived from T cells, B-cell-depleted T cells, or PBMCs.

In the original analysis: Reference gene primer amplification yielded estimated nucleated cell counts. TCRdb's table, derived via immunoSEQ multiplex PCR, lists solely in-frame clones and lacks some. V and J calls and clone size are given by that table; D and trimming were obtained from the DNA. The sample lists hundreds of thousands of clones; 84% were seen once. Germline trimming cut 9 bases from V and 4 bases from J; bases unmatched to any gene: 3. The CDR3 is made up of 11 amino acids. Per the germline V gene, CDR1 is LNHDA and CDR2 is SQIVND (reference sequence). Sequenced material: peripheral blood. The chain has TRBV19 and TRBJ2-7, with TRBD2 matching 7 bases. This receptor was taken from a human donor in a cohort sampled during active COVID-19. CDR3 coding DNA: TGTGCCAGCCGGGGAGGGTACGAGCAGTACTTC. Translated: CASRGGYEQYF.